This T cell receptor (beta chain) comes out of a study of shared clonotypes between healthy human individuals. None of the donors, who were healthy HIV-negative adults, had recently had acute infections or vaccinations. Assay used: immunoSEQ multiplex PCR; TCRdb lists only in-frame clones, some missing. The sample records some 1.5 million clones, roughly 95% being singletons. This clone was seen once. Its antigen is as yet unknown. The germline V gene encodes CDR1 MRHNA and CDR2 SNTAGT. Deletions cut 1 base from V and 1 base from J, with 1 base between. The CDR3 sequence is 13 residues long. Study outcomes and limitations: Approximately 4.9% of naive CD4 clonotypes were shared across several donors.

The sequence derives from a man between 25 and 39 years old in good health. The source material was naive CD4+ T cells sorted from blood. The subset: CD45RA+ positively selected. The V gene is TRBV6-4, the J gene TRBJ2-2; D is unclear. DNA of the CDR3: TGTGCCAGCAGTGACTTGAACACCGGGGAGCTGTTTTTT. As protein: CASSDLNTGELFF.